This record concerns one T cell receptor (beta chain) sequence. This record belongs to a study of blood T cell repertoires in COVID-19. Method: immunoSEQ multiplex PCR; TCRdb's copy keeps in-frame clones and lacks some. The data hold 250,000 to 300,000 clones, with about 90% observed a single time. Trimming took 3 bases from V and 2 from J; bases not matched to a gene: 6. This CDR3 spans 14 amino acids. Germline CDR1 DFQATT, CDR2 SNEGSKA (reference sequence). The receptor was isolated from a woman in her seventies with COVID-19, enrolled during active disease. The sequencing sample was made of peripheral blood. The rearrangement links TRBV20-1 to TRBJ1-2; 7 bases map to TRBD1. The CDR3 loop reads CSASSTTGNYGYTF. CDR3 sequence (DNA): TGCAGTGCTAGTTCCACGACAGGGAACTATGGCTACACCTTC.